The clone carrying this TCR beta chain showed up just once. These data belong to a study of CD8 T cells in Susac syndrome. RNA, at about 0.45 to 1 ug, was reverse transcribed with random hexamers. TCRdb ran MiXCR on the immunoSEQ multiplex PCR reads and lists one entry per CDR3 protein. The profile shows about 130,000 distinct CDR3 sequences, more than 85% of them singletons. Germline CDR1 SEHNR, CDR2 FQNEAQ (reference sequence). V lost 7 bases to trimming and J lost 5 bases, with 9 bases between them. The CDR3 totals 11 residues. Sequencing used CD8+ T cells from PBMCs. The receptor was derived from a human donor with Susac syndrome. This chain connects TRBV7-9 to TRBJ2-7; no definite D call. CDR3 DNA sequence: TGTGCCAGCACACCTGGAGACGAGCAGTACTTC. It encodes CASTPGDEQYF.